This T cell receptor beta chain derives from a study of tumor-infiltrating lymphocytes in localized non-small cell lung cancer. About the study: Some samples were collected after neoadjuvant chemotherapy; smokers, never-smokers and several histologies were included. Study-wide results and limits: Higher tumor T cell infiltration than in uninvolved lung was supported by TCRbeta sequencing. No T-cell fraction difference was seen between IM1 and IM2 tumors. Each assay used a separate piece of the same tissue.

V shed 5 bases and J shed 5 bases, with 12 bases lying between them. The CDR3 runs 13 residues. Germline V gene lookup returns CDR1 MDHEN and CDR2 SYDVKM. Profiled with immunoSEQ multiplex PCR; TCRdb holds only in-frame clones, not every one. Of more than 3,000 clones in the sample, under 55% were seen once. This clone turned up a few times. Its antigen is still unknown. The TCR was taken from a human donor with non-small cell lung cancer. The chain couples TRBV28 to TRBJ2-5; perhaps TRBD1 as D (6 bases). The sequencing input was uninvolved lung tissue not adjacent to the tumor. The CDR3, as DNA: TGTGCCAGCAGTCTGAGGGGGTGGGAGACCCAGTACTTC. Protein: CASSLRGWETQYF. Combining the CDR3 with reference TRBV28 and TRBJ2-5 gives the whole variable domain DVKVTQSSRYLVKRTGEKVFLECVQDMDHENMFWYRQDPGLGLRLIYFSYDVKMKEKGDIPEGYSVSREKKERFSLILESASTNQTSMYLCASSLRGWETQYFGPGTRLLVL.